This T cell receptor beta chain appears in the sequencing data of a study of OX40 agonist ivuxolimab in advanced cancers. Some clones are missing from TCRdb's copy, which holds only in-frame ones; the method was immunoSEQ multiplex PCR. This table has 58,000 or so clones, over 80% appearing once. Trimming removed 10 bases at V and 4 bases at J, with 12 bases between. Germline values: CDR1 MNHEY, CDR2 SMNVEV (reference sequence). This CDR3 region has 12 residues. The specimen comprised CD4+ or CD8+ T cells sorted from blood, sampled in a trial of the OX40 agonist ivuxolimab. The clonotype comes from an adult with an advanced solid tumor such as melanoma, head and neck, liver or kidney cancer. V and J are TRBV27 and TRBJ2-3, with D perhaps matching TRBD1 or TRBD2 (5 bases each). The CDR3 loop is CANRGVADTQYF. CDR3 nucleotides: TGTGCCAACCGAGGGGTAGCAGATACGCAGTATTTT.